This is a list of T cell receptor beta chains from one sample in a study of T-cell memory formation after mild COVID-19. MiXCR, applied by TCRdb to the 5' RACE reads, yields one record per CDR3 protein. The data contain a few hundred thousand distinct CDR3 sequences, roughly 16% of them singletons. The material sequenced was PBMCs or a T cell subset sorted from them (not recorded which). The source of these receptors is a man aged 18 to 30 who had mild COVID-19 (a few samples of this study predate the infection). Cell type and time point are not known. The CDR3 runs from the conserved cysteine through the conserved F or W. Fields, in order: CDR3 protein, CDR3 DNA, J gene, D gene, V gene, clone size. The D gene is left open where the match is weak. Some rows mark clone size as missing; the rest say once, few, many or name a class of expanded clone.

CDR3aa: CASSVGGNTDTQYF
CDR3nt: TGTGCCAGCAGCGTAGGGGGGAACACAGATACGCAGTATTTT
j_gene: TRBJ2-3
d_gene: -
v_gene: TRBV9
abundance: few

CDR3aa: CASSSGTASGNEQFF
CDR3nt: TGTGCCAGCAGCTCCGGGACGGCGAGTGGGAATGAGCAGTTCTTC
j_gene: TRBJ2-1
d_gene: -
v_gene: TRBV11-1
abundance: -

CDR3aa: CASKGVGVSYGYTF
CDR3nt: TGTGCCAGCAAGGGTGTTGGGGTTAGCTATGGCTACACCTTC
j_gene: TRBJ1-2
d_gene: -
v_gene: TRBV7-2
abundance: few

CDR3aa: CASSLTGQGEAGELFF
CDR3nt: TGTGCCAGCAGCTTGACGGGCCAGGGGGAGGCCGGGGAGCTGTTTTTT
j_gene: TRBJ2-2
d_gene: -
v_gene: TRBV7-9
abundance: -

CDR3aa: CASSTPGQGANNQPQHF
CDR3nt: TGTGCCAGTAGTACCCCTGGACAGGGGGCGAACAATCAGCCCCAGCATTTT
j_gene: TRBJ1-5
d_gene: TRBD1
v_gene: TRBV19
abundance: few

CDR3aa: CASRPLDRANYGYTF
CDR3nt: TGTGCCAGCAGGCCTCTAGACAGGGCAAACTATGGCTACACCTTC
j_gene: TRBJ1-2
d_gene: TRBD1
v_gene: TRBV27
abundance: few

CDR3aa: CMIRQLADGDGYTF
CDR3nt: TGTATGATTCGCCAGCTCGCCGATGGGGATGGCTACACCTTC
j_gene: TRBJ1-2
d_gene: -
v_gene: TRBV7-9
abundance: -

CDR3aa: CASRTPQENTEAFF
CDR3nt: TGTGCCAGCAGAACACCTCAAGAGAACACTGAAGCTTTCTTT
j_gene: TRBJ1-1
d_gene: -
v_gene: TRBV6-2/TRBV6-3
abundance: -

CDR3aa: CASSLALTSQAFF
CDR3nt: TGTGCCAGCAGTTTAGCGCTTACCTCCCAAGCTTTCTTT
j_gene: TRBJ1-1
d_gene: -
v_gene: TRBV12-3/TRBV12-4
abundance: few

CDR3aa: CASSEVNRAEAFF
CDR3nt: TGTGCCAGCAGCGAGGTTAATCGCGCTGAAGCTTTCTTT
j_gene: TRBJ1-1
d_gene: -
v_gene: TRBV9
abundance: once

CDR3aa: CASSIYGAGSNQPQHF
CDR3nt: TGTGCCAGTAGTATTTACGGCGCAGGTAGCAATCAGCCCCAGCATTTT
j_gene: TRBJ1-5
d_gene: -
v_gene: TRBV19
abundance: -

CDR3aa: CATRGTRTDTQYF
CDR3nt: TGTGCCACTCGGGGGACTCGCACAGATACGCAGTATTTT
j_gene: TRBJ2-3
d_gene: -
v_gene: TRBV19
abundance: -

CDR3aa: CASSPRLGRTDTQYF
CDR3nt: TGTGCCAGCAGCCCCCGATTGGGGCGCACAGATACGCAGTATTTT
j_gene: TRBJ2-3
d_gene: -
v_gene: TRBV13
abundance: -